This T cell receptor (beta chain) was profiled in a study of identifying expanded T cells in peripheral blood. General study findings and limits: Differentially abundant clones: 0.95 to 1.5 between replicates, 15 to 17 at around 14 days, less than 20 at four.

The CDR3 sequence is 13 residues long. V was cut by 0 bases and J by 5 bases, with 6 bases left in between. Germline lookup yields CDR1 SGHTA and CDR2 FQGNSA. The data were produced by immunoSEQ multiplex PCR, yet TCRdb's version contains in-frame clones alone and is incomplete. This table has roughly 100,000 clones, around nine tenths appearing once. As regards this clone: Antigen unknown.

Healthy donors had no documented immune events, such as infections, while sampled. The sample comprised blood. This TCR was recovered from a person aged 18 to 69 in good health. The chain links TRBV7-2 to TRBJ2-3; a weak D match, TRBD1 (5 bases). Here the CDR3 DNA reads TGTGCCAGCAGCTTAGCAGGGGTAGATACGCAGTATTTT. The encoded protein is CASSLAGVDTQYF. The full variable domain, rest sourced from reference TRBV7-2 and TRBJ2-3, is GAGVSQSPSNKVTEKGKDVELRCDPISGHTALYWYRQSLGQGLEFLIYFQGNSAPDKSGLPSDRFSAERTGGSVSTLTIQRTQQEDSAVYLCASSLAGVDTQYFGPGTRLTVL.